The source of this T cell receptor (beta chain) is a study of T-cell reconstitution after alpha-beta-depleted transplantation in children. Unique molecular identifiers were incorporated into the prepared TCRbeta library. TCRdb ran MiXCR on the PCR reads and lists one entry per CDR3 protein. In the table there are roughly 500,000 distinct CDR3 sequences, 32% of which are singletons. This clonotype was seen repeatedly, ten times or more. V gave up 2 bases and J gave up 4 bases; unmatched junction bases: 6. This CDR3 is 15 amino acids long. Germline CDR1 MNHEY, CDR2 SVGAGI. The receptor was derived from a human donor who donated a stem cell graft to a child with aplastic anemia. The material sequenced was PBMCs from the stem cell graft donor, taken from the stem cell graft. V is TRBV6-5 and J is TRBJ1-2, with TRBD1 matching 8 bases. The CDR3: CASSYQGAPFYGYTF. CDR3 nucleotides: TGTGCCAGCAGTTACCAGGGGGCTCCCTTCTATGGCTACACCTTC.